This T cell receptor beta chain stems from a study of T-cell memory formation after mild COVID-19. Germline CDR1 is KGHDR and CDR2 is SFDVKD. The CDR3 has 13 amino acids. Trimming stripped 4 bases from V and 8 bases from J, with 11 bases between. Via MiXCR, TCRdb re-called the 5' RACE reads, giving one row per CDR3 protein. The table shows around 200,000 distinct CDR3 sequences, with around 9.1% occurring only once. The TCR was taken from a man younger than 30 who had mild COVID-19 (a few samples of this study predate the infection). Cell type and time point are not known. Sequencing was carried out using PBMCs or a T cell subset sorted from them (not recorded which). V usage is TRBV24-1 and J usage is TRBJ2-1, with D hard to call. Here the CDR3 reads CATSEVAWDEQFF. The DNA for the CDR3 is TGTGCCACCAGTGAGGTGGCGTGGGATGAGCAGTTCTTC.